The text below deals with one T cell receptor beta chain. Its cognate antigen is unknown. The read terminates 3 residues ahead of where the CDR3 ends, so the germline J gene completes it. This sample is part of a study of T cells in women clearing cervical HPV infection. The wider study: Case blood drawn at lesion detection; control blood after infection cleared.

Assay: immunoSEQ multiplex PCR; the TCRdb copy retains only in-frame clones and omits some. This table lists approximately 41,000 clones. General study points: Cases and controls were distinguished at AUC 0.83 by richness and V genes. Richness differences could reflect unmeasured T-cell content per sample.

This CDR3 is built from 15 residues. Germline V gene lookup returns CDR1 SGHVS and CDR2 FQNEAQ. The ends lost 4 bases at V and 3 bases at J; junction bases unmatched: 5. The sample comprised blood buffy coat. V usage is TRBV7-8 and J usage is TRBJ1-4, with 7 bases matching TRBD1. The receptor was derived from a woman between 18 and 70 years old with a cervical HPV16 infection that either progressed to CIN3+ or cleared (not recorded which). The CDR3 loop is CASSWGTASNEKLFF. The sequenced CDR3 bases are TGTGCCAGCAGCTGGGGGACAGCTTCTAATGAAAAA. The full variable domain, rest sourced from reference TRBV7-8 and TRBJ1-4, is GAGVSQSPRYKVAKRGQDVALRCDPISGHVSLFWYQQALGQGPEFLTYFQNEAQLDKSGLPSDRFFAERPEGSVSTLKIQRTQQEDSAVYLCASSWGTASNEKLFFGSGTQLSVL.